The 27 T cell receptor beta chains given below trace back to one sample, sequenced in a study of CD8 T cells in Susac syndrome. Reverse transcription used roughly 0.45 to 1 ug RNA and random hexamers. MiXCR, run by TCRdb on the immunoSEQ multiplex PCR reads, gives a single entry per CDR3 protein. The profile covers about 210,000 distinct CDR3 sequences, with 94% appearing a single time and approximately 0.15% taken by the ten largest. Sequencing input: CD4+ T cells from PBMCs. These receptors were taken from a human donor with Susac syndrome.

This clonotype was recorded a few times. The chain recombines TRBV19 with TRBJ2-3; perhaps TRBD2 as D (6 bases). This CDR3 has 13 residues. The germline CDR1 and CDR2 sequences are LNHDA and SQIVND (reference sequence). Trimming removed 5 bases at V and 3 bases at J, with 9 bases between. The CDR3 DNA reads as TGTGCCAGTAGTTGGACTATAACAGATACGCAGTATTTT. Its translation is CASSWTITDTQYF.

The rearrangement links TRBV5-4 to TRBJ2-2, with TRBD2 matching 7 bases. The CDR3 runs to 15 residues. Germline V gene lookup returns CDR1 SGHNT and CDR2 YYREEE (reference sequence). V gave up 4 bases and J gave up 3 bases; unmatched junction bases: 6. The CDR3: CASSILAEDTGELFF. CDR3 in DNA: TGTGCCAGCAGCATCCTAGCGGAGGACACCGGGGAGCTGTTTTTT.

V is TRBV20-1 and J is TRBJ2-7; D is perhaps TRBD1 (5 bases). The ends were cut back, 0 bases at V and 2 bases at J, with 14 bases in the middle. The CDR3 loop spans 15 amino acids. Germline assignment: CDR1 DFQATT and CDR2 SNEGSKA (reference sequence). This CDR3 is CSARDPGWSPYEQYF. The DNA for the CDR3 is TGCAGTGCTAGAGACCCAGGGTGGTCCCCCTACGAGCAGTACTTC.

This sequence joins TRBV7-9 and TRBJ1-4; 7 positions match TRBD1. The CDR3 has 14 amino acids. Germline assignment: CDR1 SEHNR and CDR2 FQNEAQ (reference sequence). V was clipped by 6 bases and J by 8 bases; unmatched bases: 9. CDR3: CASRPRDSEEKLFF. CDR3 coding DNA: TGTGCCAGCAGACCCCGGGACAGCGAGGAAAAACTGTTTTTT.

V usage is TRBV7-2 and J usage is TRBJ2-1, with 10 bases matching TRBD2. This CDR3 comprises 15 residues. Germline CDR1 is SGHTA and CDR2 is FQGNSA. J was trimmed by 8 bases and V by 1 base; bases with no gene match: 5. The CDR3 here is CASSLDSGGADEQFF. DNA of the CDR3: TGTGCCAGCAGCTTAGACAGCGGGGGGGCGGATGAGCAGTTCTTC.

The chain uses TRBV10-3 and TRBJ1-1, with a possible D match to TRBD1 (6 bases). Germline V CDR1 and CDR2: ENHRY, SYGVKD. There are 16 residues in the CDR3. V was trimmed by 1 base and J by 1 base, leaving 13 bases between them. This CDR3 reads CAISEFSRQENTEAFF. The CDR3 DNA reads TGTGCCATCAGTGAGTTTTCTCGACAGGAGAACACTGAAGCTTTCTTT.

The chain joins TRBV2 to TRBJ1-5; unclear D gene. Germline V gene lookup returns CDR1 SNHLY and CDR2 FYNNEI. The CDR3 is made up of 16 amino acids. V was cut by 6 bases and J by 5 bases, with 20 bases left in between. CDR3 in amino acids: CASSFPSGMGDQPQHF. CDR3 in DNA: TGTGCCAGCAGCTTCCCGTCGGGAATGGGAGATCAGCCCCAGCATTTT.

This sequence joins TRBV9 and TRBJ2-7; 7 nucleotides align to TRBD1. V shed 0 bases and J 5 bases; nucleotides not matched to a gene: 8. Germline V gene sequence: CDR1 SGDLS, CDR2 YYNGEE. This CDR3 spans 15 amino acids. The CDR3 loop reads CASSVAAAGGDEQYF. DNA for the CDR3: TGTGCCAGCAGCGTAGCGGCGGCAGGGGGAGACGAGCAGTACTTC.

The chain joins TRBV5-1 to TRBJ2-3, with 9 bases that match TRBD2. Germline V gene data show CDR1 as SGHRS and CDR2 as YFSETQ. This CDR3 has 14 residues. The trim removed 3 bases at V and 4 bases at J, leaving 3 bases unmatched. CDR3 sequence reads: CASSSLAGADTQYF. The DNA for the CDR3 is TGCGCCAGCAGCTCCTTAGCGGGGGCAGATACGCAGTATTTT.

The chain combines TRBV7-3 with TRBJ2-1; a possible D gene is TRBD2 (7 bases). This CDR3 comprises 15 residues. Germline loops: CDR1 SGHTA, CDR2 FQGTGA. The V gene lost 4 bases and the J gene lost 5 bases, with 15 bases spanning the gap. The CDR3 here is CASSSAGGQNNEQFF. For the CDR3, the DNA is TGTGCCAGCAGCTCCGCCGGGGGGCAGAACAATGAGCAGTTCTTC.

The V and J genes are TRBV10-3 and TRBJ1-2, with a tentative D call TRBD1 (5 bases). There are 13 residues in the CDR3. Germline CDR1 and CDR2: ENHRY and SYGVKD. The V and J ends lost 3 bases and 3 bases respectively, with 8 bases between them. The CDR3 loop is CAISDVRDYGYTF. DNA of the CDR3: TGTGCCATCAGTGATGTCAGGGACTATGGCTACACCTTC.

The gene calls are TRBV30 and TRBJ2-3; perhaps TRBD1 as D (6 bases). Germline values: CDR1 GTSNPN, CDR2 SVGIG (reference sequence). The CDR3 is 14 residues long. Trimming removed 6 bases from V and 6 bases from J, with 19 bases in between. This chain's CDR3 is CACQDRRTWDTQYF. CDR3 sequence (DNA): TGTGCCTGCCAAGACAGGCGGACCTGGGATACGCAGTATTTT. Full variable domain (missing parts from reference TRBV30 and TRBJ2-3): SQTIHQWPATLVQPVGSPLSLECTVEGTSNPNLYWYRQAAGRGLQLLFYSVGIGQISSEVPQNLSASRPQDRQFILSSKKLLLSDSGFYLCACQDRRTWDTQYFGPGTRLTVL.

This clonotype has a single count. This chain connects TRBV20-1 to TRBJ2-7; perhaps TRBD1 as D (6 bases). V lost 3 bases, J lost 4 bases, and 19 bases lay in between. The CDR3 length is 15 residues. Germline V gene sequence: CDR1 DFQATT, CDR2 SNEGSKA (reference sequence). CDR3 region: CSARWDMPTTYEQYF. The CDR3 DNA sequence: TGCAGTGCTAGGTGGGACATGCCTACCACGTACGAGCAGTACTTC.

V gene TRBV20-1 combines with J gene TRBJ2-5; D is possibly TRBD2 (5 bases). Trimming shortened V by 7 bases and J by 4 bases, and 13 bases separated the two germline ends. Germline CDR1 is DFQATT and CDR2 is SNEGSKA (reference sequence). The CDR3 sequence is 12 residues long. CDR3 nucleotide sequence: TGCAGTGAGCGGTTGGTGGGAGAGACCCAGTACTTC. This gives the protein CSERLVGETQYF.

The genes are TRBV30 and TRBJ2-2, with 8 bases lining up with TRBD1. Germline trimming cut 1 base from V and 3 bases from J; bases unmatched to any gene: 4. The germline CDR1 and CDR2 sequences are GTSNPN and SVGIG (reference sequence). The CDR3 has 15 amino acids. The CDR3 DNA follows: TGTGCCTGGAGTGCCCTGACAGGGGACACCGGGGAGCTGTTTTTT. Its protein is CAWSALTGDTGELFF.

The chain joins TRBV20-1 to TRBJ2-5; the D gene is possibly TRBD1 (6 bases). V shed 4 bases and J shed 6 bases, with 24 bases lying between them. CDR1 is DFQATT, CDR2 SNEGSKA, per germline (reference sequence). The length of the CDR3 is 16 residues. The CDR3 nucleotides are TGCAGTGCTACAAACTCCCGGGACACGGGGACGAAGACCCAGTACTTC. Translating it yields CSATNSRDTGTKTQYF.

The V gene is TRBV3-1, the J gene TRBJ2-6; D possibly corresponds to TRBD1 (6 bases). Trimming removed 3 bases at V and 0 bases at J, with 12 bases between. Germline-derived CDR1 and CDR2 are LGHDT and YNNKEL (reference sequence). The CDR3 runs 17 residues. This chain's CDR3 is CASSHWGRSSGANVLTF. The CDR3 DNA sequence: TGTGCCAGCAGCCACTGGGGGCGAAGCTCTGGGGCCAACGTCCTGACTTTC.

The V and J genes are TRBV5-1 and TRBJ1-5, with 7 bases aligning to TRBD1. V was clipped by 1 base and J by 6 bases; unmatched bases: 4. The germline V gene encodes CDR1 SGHRS and CDR2 YFSETQ. This CDR3 has 14 amino acids. For the CDR3, the DNA is TGCGCCAGCAGCTTGACAGGGGAGGGTCAGCCCCAGCATTTT. It yields the protein CASSLTGEGQPQHF.

This chain uses TRBV6-5 with TRBJ2-3, with TRBD2 matching 13 bases. Trimming removed 4 bases from V and 5 bases from J; junction bases left unmatched: 9. The CDR3 spans 17 residues. In germline, CDR1 is MNHEY, CDR2 SVGAGI. The CDR3 reads CASSLPGLAGREDTQYF. DNA for the CDR3: TGTGCCAGCAGTTTACCGGGACTAGCGGGGAGGGAAGATACGCAGTATTTT.

The genes are TRBV4-2 and TRBJ1-5; the D gene is possibly TRBD1 (5 bases). Between the trimmed V and J ends, which lost 1 base and 3 bases, there was a span of 10 bases. Germline V gene sequence: CDR1 LGHNA, CDR2 YNFKEQ. The CDR3 consists of 15 residues. The CDR3 here is CASSQVGRDNQPQHF. For the CDR3, the DNA is TGTGCCAGCAGCCAAGTGGGACGGGACAATCAGCCCCAGCATTTT.

The rearrangement joins TRBV20-1 to TRBJ2-1; 7 positions agree with TRBD2. V shed 3 bases and J 8 bases; nucleotides not matched to a gene: 7. The CDR3 is 13 residues long. CDR1 and CDR2 from the germline V gene are DFQATT and SNEGSKA (reference sequence). The CDR3 protein is CSASFPTSDEQFF. The CDR3, as DNA: TGCAGTGCTAGCTTCCCTACTAGCGATGAGCAGTTCTTC.

This chain connects TRBV24-1 to TRBJ2-7; D remains ambiguous. This CDR3 spans 11 amino acids. Germline CDR1 is KGHDR and CDR2 is SFDVKD. Deletions cut 9 bases from V and 6 bases from J, with 11 bases between. CDR3 loop: CATARDGEQYF. In DNA form, the CDR3 reads TGTGCCACCGCCCGCGACGGCGAGCAGTACTTC.

J is TRBJ2-5 and V is TRBV20-1; the D gene is possibly TRBD2 (6 bases). This CDR3 has 14 amino acids. Germline lookup yields CDR1 DFQATT and CDR2 SNEGSKA (reference sequence). V lost 5 bases and J 5 bases, leaving 18 bases between the germline ends. The CDR3 coding sequence is TGCAGTGCTGCTCGGACGGGGAGGAGGGAGACCCAGTACTTC. This sequence encodes CSAARTGRRETQYF.

The gene calls are TRBV4-1 and TRBJ1-5; TRBD1 might be the D (6 bases). Germline V gene data show CDR1 as MGHRA and CDR2 as YSYEKL. The CDR3 covers 17 residues. V lost 1 base, J lost 2 bases, and 15 bases lay in between. For the CDR3, the DNA is TGCGCCAGCAGCCAAGCCGTAGCCCGGGGGCGCAATCAGCCCCAGCATTTT. Its protein product is CASSQAVARGRNQPQHF.

This clonotype was detected once. J is TRBJ2-1 and V is TRBV3-1; 7 nucleotides align to TRBD1. The CDR3 spans 13 residues. The germline CDR1 and CDR2 sequences are LGHDT and YNNKEL (reference sequence). Trimming took 5 bases from V and 10 from J; bases not matched to a gene: 8. The CDR3 sequence is CASSLPRTGEQFF. The CDR3 DNA reads TGTGCCAGCAGCTTACCCCGGACAGGAGAGCAGTTCTTC.

This chain uses TRBV29-1 with TRBJ2-3; 7 positions match TRBD2. CDR3 length equals 14 residues. Trimming took 5 bases from V and 0 from J; bases not matched to a gene: 5. Germline values: CDR1 SQVTM, CDR2 ANQGSEA. CDR3 loop: CSVTAGSSTDTQYF. In nucleotides, the CDR3 is TGCAGCGTTACAGCGGGGTCTAGCACAGATACGCAGTATTTT.

The chain uses TRBV5-1 and TRBJ2-1, with 8 bases identical to TRBD2. This CDR3 comprises 14 residues. Trimming took 0 bases from V and 8 from J; bases not matched to a gene: 4. Germline loops: CDR1 SGHRS, CDR2 YFSETQ. CDR3 bases: TGCGCCAGCAGCTTGGGACTAGCGAACGATGAGCAGTTCTTC. Its protein is CASSLGLANDEQFF.